This TCR beta chain comes out of a study of spatial heterogeneity in lung cancer. For the study at large: Strong correlation linked TCR transcript counts in tumor regions to a T cell module score derived from matched bulk RNA-seq. General study points: Expanded intratumoral alpha and beta TCR counts tracked tumor mutation counts.

TCRdb processed the 5' RACE reads anew with MiXCR; each CDR3 protein has one entry. The table lists fewer than 6,000 distinct CDR3 sequences, 13% of them singletons. Germline CDR1 reads DFQATT; CDR2 reads SNEGSKA (reference sequence). The CDR3 has 11 amino acids. V shed 3 bases and J shed 7 bases, with 9 bases lying between them. Time point: sample taken at primary tumor resection. In its sample, this clonotype ranks as medium-sized. Its antigen is currently unknown. This sample comprised lung tumor tissue, obtained at surgery. This receptor was identified in a female donor with early-stage non-small cell lung cancer. V and J are TRBV20-1 and TRBJ1-1, with D maybe TRBD1 (5 bases). CDR3 sequence: CSASQGGEAFF. In DNA, the CDR3 is TGCAGTGCTAGCCAGGGTGGTGAAGCTTTCTTT.